One sample yielded the 5 T cell receptor beta chains listed below, sequenced in a study of T-cell reconstitution after alpha-beta-depleted transplantation in children. Preparation of the TCRbeta library was carried out with unique molecular identifiers. Using its own MiXCR run on the PCR reads, TCRdb lists one record per CDR3 protein. The sample gives hundreds of thousands of distinct CDR3 sequences, about a sixth of which show up once; roughly two fifths is in the top ten. Sequenced here: PBMCs, mostly from graft donor cells, sampled 360 days after TCRalphabeta/CD19-depleted stem cell transplant. The receptors shown here come from a male patient under 10 years old who had a stem cell transplant for acute lymphoblastic leukemia, so the T cells may come from the graft donor.

The chain has TRBV7-9 and TRBJ1-2; 8 nucleotides match TRBD1. The CDR3 is 14 amino acids. V lost 4 bases to trimming and J lost 4 bases; unmatched junction nucleotides: 5. In germline, CDR1 is SEHNR, CDR2 FQNEAQ (reference sequence). The CDR3 reads CASSSGTGSYGYTF. CDR3 in DNA: TGTGCCAGCAGCTCCGGGACAGGATCCTATGGCTACACCTTC.

The table lists this clonotype with a few counts. The conserved closing phenylalanine or tryptophan is absent in this CDR3, likely reflecting a read error. Because the CDR3's place on the DNA is in doubt, the DNA is left out and the CDR3 is given as listed by TCRdb. The chain uses TRBV18 and TRBJ2-7; TRBD1 is the table's D call, not checked against the DNA. Ends included, the CDR3 has 10 residues. Germline CDR1 reads KGHSH; CDR2 reads LQKENI. The CDR3: CASSPGQVFP.

V and J are TRBV30 and TRBJ2-7, with D tentatively TRBD2 (6 bases). Germline V gives CDR1 GTSNPN, CDR2 SVGIG (reference sequence). CDR3 length equals 13 residues. Trimming shortened V by 4 bases and J by 5 bases, and 15 bases separated the two germline ends. The CDR3 reads CAWMGERRDEQYF. CDR3 DNA sequence: TGTGCCTGGATGGGGGAACGGAGGGACGAGCAGTACTTC.

This clonotype has more than one count but fewer than ten. The CDR3 carries no conserved terminal phenylalanine or tryptophan, so it likely arises from a read error. The DNA is omitted, as the CDR3 cannot be located on it reliably, and the CDR3 follows TCRdb's listing. This rearrangement joins TRBV28 to TRBJ2-1; the D call in the table, TRBD2, was not verified against the DNA. The CDR3 extends over 10 residues, inclusive of both ends. Germline CDR1 and CDR2: MDHEN and SYDVKM. The CDR3 is CARPRGSGGS.

This clonotype has a handful of counts. The rearrangement links TRBV11-2 to TRBJ2-3; D not certain. Germline CDR1 reads SGHAT; CDR2 reads FQNNGV. The CDR3 is made up of 17 amino acids. V lost 3 bases and J 5 bases, leaving 21 bases between the germline ends. The CDR3 coding sequence is TGTGCCAGCAGCTTCGGCCTAAGTCGACTTGGCGGAGATACGCAGTATTTT. It yields the protein CASSFGLSRLGGDTQYF. Full variable domain (outside the CDR3, taken from reference TRBV11-2 and TRBJ2-3): EAGVAQSPRYKIIEKRQSVAFWCNPISGHATLYWYQQILGQGPKLLIQFQNNGVVDDSQLPKDRFSAERLKGVDSTLKIQPAKLEDSAVYLCASSFGLSRLGGDTQYFGPGTRLTVL.